A single sample gave rise to the 3 T cell receptor beta chains below, sequenced in a study of beta chain features in type 1 diabetes. Whole-study findings and limits: Type 1 diabetes patients had moderately but significantly shorter TCRB CDR3s in all four CD4+ subsets.

Reverse transcribing all isolated RNA meant expressed TCRB transcripts were sequenced. Repertoires were generated with immunoSEQ multiplex PCR, while TCRdb's copy carries only in-frame clones and drops some. Among 200,000 to 300,000 clones, roughly 20% were seen once, and the ten largest hold around 0.028%. These receptors lack a known antigen. Sequenced material: naive CD4+ T cells from blood. The receptors here all came from a woman aged 40 to 50 with type 1 diabetes.

Turning to this clone: This sample includes further DNA sequences coding for the same CDR3. The chain links TRBV29-1 to TRBJ2-5; 7 bases are shared with TRBD2. Looked up from germline, CDR1 is SQVTM and CDR2 is ANQGSEA. J was trimmed by 5 bases and V by 3 bases; bases with no gene match: 3. The CDR3 is 12 amino acids. This CDR3 reads CSVERGGETQYF. CDR3 in DNA: TGCAGCGTTGAGAGGGGAGGGGAGACCCAGTACTTC.

This clone was found a few times. J is TRBJ1-5 and V is TRBV28, with TRBD1 as a possible D gene (5 bases). The germline V gene has CDR1 MDHEN and CDR2 SYDVKM. The CDR3 is 15 amino acids. With 5 bases removed from V and 7 bases from J, the gap between germline ends came to 18 bases. CDR3 in DNA: TGTGCCAGCAGTCTTGTGGGGGGGATTGGACAGCCCCAGCATTTT. Amino acid sequence: CASSLVGGIGQPQHF.

The rearrangement joins TRBV9 to TRBJ2-5; a weak D match, TRBD1 (6 bases). CDR3 length: 16 amino acids. Germline V gene data show CDR1 as SGDLS and CDR2 as YYNGEE. Trimming left V 4 bases short and J 4 bases short, with 20 bases between. CDR3 sequence reads: CASSPGPAGDGETQYF. The CDR3 DNA sequence: TGTGCCAGCAGCCCCGGACCGGCAGGGGATGGAGAGACCCAGTACTTC.